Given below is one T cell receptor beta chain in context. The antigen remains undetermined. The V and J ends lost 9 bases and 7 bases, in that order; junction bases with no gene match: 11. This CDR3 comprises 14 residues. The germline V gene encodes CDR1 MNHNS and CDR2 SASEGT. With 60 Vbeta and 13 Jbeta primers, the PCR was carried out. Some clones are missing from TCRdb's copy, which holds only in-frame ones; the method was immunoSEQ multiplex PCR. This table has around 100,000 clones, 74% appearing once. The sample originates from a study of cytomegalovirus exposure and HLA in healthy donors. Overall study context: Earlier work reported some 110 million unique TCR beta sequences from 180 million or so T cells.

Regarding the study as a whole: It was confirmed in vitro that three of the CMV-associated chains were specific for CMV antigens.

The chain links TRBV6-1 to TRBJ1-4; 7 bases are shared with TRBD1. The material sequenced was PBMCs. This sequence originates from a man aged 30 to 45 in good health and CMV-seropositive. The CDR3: CASSRGRLSEKLFF. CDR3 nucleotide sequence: TGTGCCAGTAGCAGGGGGAGACTAAGTGAAAAACTGTTTTTT.